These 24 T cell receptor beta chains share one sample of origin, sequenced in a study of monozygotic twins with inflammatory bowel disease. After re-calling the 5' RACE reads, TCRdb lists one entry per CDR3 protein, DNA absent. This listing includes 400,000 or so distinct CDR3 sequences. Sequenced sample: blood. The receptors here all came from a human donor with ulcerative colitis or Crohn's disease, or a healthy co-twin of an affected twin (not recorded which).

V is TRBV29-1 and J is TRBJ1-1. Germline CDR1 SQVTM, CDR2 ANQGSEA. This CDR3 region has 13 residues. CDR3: CSVGHIMNTEAFF.

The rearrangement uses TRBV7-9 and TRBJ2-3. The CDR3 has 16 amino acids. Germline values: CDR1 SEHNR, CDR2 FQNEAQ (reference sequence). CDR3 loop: CASSLVLLGSTDTQYF.

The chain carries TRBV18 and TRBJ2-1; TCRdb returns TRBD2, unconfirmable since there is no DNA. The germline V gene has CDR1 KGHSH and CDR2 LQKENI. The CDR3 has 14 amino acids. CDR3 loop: CASSGLAGVDEQFF.

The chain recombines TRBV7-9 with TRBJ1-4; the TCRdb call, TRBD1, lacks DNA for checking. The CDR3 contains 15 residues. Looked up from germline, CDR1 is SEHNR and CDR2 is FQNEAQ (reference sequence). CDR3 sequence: CASSAFGQGGEKLFF.

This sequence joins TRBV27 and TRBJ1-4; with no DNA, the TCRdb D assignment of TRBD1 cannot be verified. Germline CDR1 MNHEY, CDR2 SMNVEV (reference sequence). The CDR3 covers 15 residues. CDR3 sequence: CASSLGDGANEKLFF.

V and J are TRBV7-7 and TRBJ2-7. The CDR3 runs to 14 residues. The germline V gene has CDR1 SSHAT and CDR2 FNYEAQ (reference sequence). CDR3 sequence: CASSFSGTPDEQYF.

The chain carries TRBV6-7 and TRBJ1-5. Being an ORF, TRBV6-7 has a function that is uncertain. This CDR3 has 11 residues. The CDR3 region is CASSGTVPQHF.

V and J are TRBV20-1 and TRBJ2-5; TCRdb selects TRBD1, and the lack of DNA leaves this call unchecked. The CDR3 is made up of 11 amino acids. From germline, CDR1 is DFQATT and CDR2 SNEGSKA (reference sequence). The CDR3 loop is CSAQGGETQYF.

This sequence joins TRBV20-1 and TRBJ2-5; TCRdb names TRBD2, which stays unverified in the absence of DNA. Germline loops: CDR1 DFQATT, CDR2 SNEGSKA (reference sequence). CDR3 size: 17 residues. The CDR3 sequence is CSAPPGTSGSPQETQYF.

The CDR3 sequence: CASSLGGGGHEQYF. The chain uses TRBV7-2 and TRBJ2-7; the D call from TCRdb, TRBD1, cannot be confirmed without DNA. Germline CDR1 SGHTA, CDR2 FQGNSA. This CDR3 contains 14 residues.

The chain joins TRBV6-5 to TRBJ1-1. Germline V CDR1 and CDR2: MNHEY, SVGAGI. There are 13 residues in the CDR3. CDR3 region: CASRITVNTEAFF.

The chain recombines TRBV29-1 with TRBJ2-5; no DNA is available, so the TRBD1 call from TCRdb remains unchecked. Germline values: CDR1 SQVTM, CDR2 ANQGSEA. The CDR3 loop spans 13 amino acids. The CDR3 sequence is CSVEKGRQETQYF. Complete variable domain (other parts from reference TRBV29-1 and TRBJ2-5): SAVISQKPSRDICQRGTSLTIQCQVDSQVTMMFWYRQQPGQSLTLIATANQGSEATYESGFVIDKFPISRPNLTFSTLTVSNMSPEDSSIYLCSVEKGRQETQYFGPGTRLLVL.

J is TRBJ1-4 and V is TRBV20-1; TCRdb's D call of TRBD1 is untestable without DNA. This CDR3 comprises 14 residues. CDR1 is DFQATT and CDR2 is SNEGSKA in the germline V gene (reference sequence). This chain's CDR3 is CSAVSGGAGEKLFF.

The CDR3 loop reads CASSPYHRGTTDTQYF. The chain is built from TRBV7-2 and TRBJ2-3; TCRdb's assignment of TRBD1 cannot be checked, as there is no DNA. Germline assignment: CDR1 SGHTA and CDR2 FQGNSA. There are 16 residues in the CDR3.

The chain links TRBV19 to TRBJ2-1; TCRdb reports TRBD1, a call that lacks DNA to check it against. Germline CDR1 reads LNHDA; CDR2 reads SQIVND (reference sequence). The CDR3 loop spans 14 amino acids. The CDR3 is CASSPSGGWNEQFF.

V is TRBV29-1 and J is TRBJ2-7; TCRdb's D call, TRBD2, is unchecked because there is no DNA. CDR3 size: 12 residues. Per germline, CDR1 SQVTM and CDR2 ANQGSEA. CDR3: CSVYGPDDEQYF.

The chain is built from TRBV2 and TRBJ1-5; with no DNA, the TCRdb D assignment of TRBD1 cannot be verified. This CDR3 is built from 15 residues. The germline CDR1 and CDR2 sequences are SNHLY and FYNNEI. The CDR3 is CASSGGTGPYQPQHF.

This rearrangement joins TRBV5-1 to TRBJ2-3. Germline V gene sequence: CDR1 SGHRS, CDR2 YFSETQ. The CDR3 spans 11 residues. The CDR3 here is CASSATDTQYF.

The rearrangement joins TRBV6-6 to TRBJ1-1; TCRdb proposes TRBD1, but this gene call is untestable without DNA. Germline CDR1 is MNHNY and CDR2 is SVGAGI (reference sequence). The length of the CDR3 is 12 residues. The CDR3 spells CASSYGGSEAFF.

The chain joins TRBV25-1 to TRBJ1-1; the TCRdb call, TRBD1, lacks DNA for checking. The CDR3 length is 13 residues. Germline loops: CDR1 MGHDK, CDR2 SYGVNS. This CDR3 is CASSDTSIGGAFF.

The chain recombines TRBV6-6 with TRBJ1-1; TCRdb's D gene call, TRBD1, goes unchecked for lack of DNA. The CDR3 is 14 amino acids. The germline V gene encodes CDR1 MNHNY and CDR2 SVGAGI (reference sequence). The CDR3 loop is CASREGDRMTEAFF.

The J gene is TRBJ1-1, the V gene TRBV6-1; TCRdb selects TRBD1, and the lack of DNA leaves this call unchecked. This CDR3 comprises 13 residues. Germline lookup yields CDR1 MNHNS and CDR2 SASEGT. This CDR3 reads CASTWTGGTEAFF.

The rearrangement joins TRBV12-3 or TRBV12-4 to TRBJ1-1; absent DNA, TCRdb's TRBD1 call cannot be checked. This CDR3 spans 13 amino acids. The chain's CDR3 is CASLPGKGTEAFF.

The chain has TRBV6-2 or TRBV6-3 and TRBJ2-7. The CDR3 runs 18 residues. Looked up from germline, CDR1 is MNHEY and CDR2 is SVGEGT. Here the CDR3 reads CASSYAAKVGRHSYEQYF.